One and the same sample provided the 23 T cell receptor beta chains below, sequenced in a study of T cell repertoires in cytomegalovirus infection. TCRdb independently ran MiXCR on the reads; one entry per CDR3 protein. The sample includes about 260,000 distinct CDR3 sequences, around 9% seen only once; the top ten take over 13%. Sequenced: PBMCs. The source is a human donor in good health (CMV status not recorded). Some clones in this sample may be carry-over from other donors' samples.

The gene calls are TRBV20-1 and TRBJ2-5; D is ambiguous. The length of the CDR3 is 13 residues. Germline CDR1 is DFQATT and CDR2 is SNEGSKA (reference sequence). V shed 3 bases and J shed 0 bases, with 8 bases lying between them. For the CDR3, the DNA is TGCAGTGCTAGCCGGGTGTACCAAGAGACCCAGTACTTC. This encodes CSASRVYQETQYF.

This clonotype was seen a few times. The chain has TRBV28 and TRBJ2-7, with D maybe TRBD2 (5 bases). The CDR3 is 14 residues long. Germline V CDR1 and CDR2: MDHEN, SYDVKM. With 5 bases removed from V and 3 bases from J, the gap between germline ends came to 14 bases. The CDR3 DNA is TGTGCCAGCAGTCCCCCACGACTACTCTACGAGCAGTACTTC. This translates into CASSPPRLLYEQYF.

The V call is TRBV24-1, the J call TRBJ2-1; 10 bases line up with TRBD2. The trim removed 8 bases at V and 0 bases at J, leaving 6 bases unmatched. This CDR3 contains 16 residues. Germline CDR1 reads KGHDR; CDR2 reads SFDVKD. The CDR3 DNA sequence: TGTGCCACCAAAGGTTCTAGCGGGAGCTCCTACAATGAGCAGTTCTTC. Protein: CATKGSSGSSYNEQFF.

In this sample, this clonotype turned up many times. The chain combines TRBV12-3 or TRBV12-4 with TRBJ1-6; D remains ambiguous. The ends were cut back, 2 bases at V and 7 bases at J, with 3 bases in the middle. This CDR3 has 12 residues. The chain's CDR3 is CASSLWNSPLHF. The CDR3, as DNA: TGTGCCAGCAGTTTATGGAATTCACCCCTCCACTTT.

There are a few counts of this clonotype. The chain couples TRBV20-1 to TRBJ2-4; 12 positions agree with TRBD2. Germline CDR1 reads DFQATT; CDR2 reads SNEGSKA (reference sequence). The CDR3 runs to 17 residues. J was trimmed by 0 bases and V by 0 bases; bases with no gene match: 3. The DNA of the CDR3 is TGCAGTGCTAGAGATCTACTAGCGGGGGGAGCCAAAAACATTCAGTACTTC. Protein sequence: CSARDLLAGGAKNIQYF.

This rearrangement joins TRBV18 to TRBJ2-7, with D hard to call. The CDR3 loop spans 11 amino acids. The germline V and J ends were trimmed by 6 bases and 7 bases, with 10 bases remaining between them. Germline values: CDR1 KGHSH, CDR2 LQKENI. DNA for the CDR3: TGTGCCAGCTCCGCCGTGGGGGAGCAGTACTTC. Its protein is CASSAVGEQYF. Full variable domain (outside the CDR3, taken from reference TRBV18 and TRBJ2-7): NAGVMQNPRHLVRRRGQEARLRCSPMKGHSHVYWYRQLPEEGLKFMVYLQKENIIDESGMPKERFSAEFPKEGPSILRIQQVVRGDSAAYFCASSAVGEQYFGPGTRLTVT.

V usage is TRBV7-9 and J usage is TRBJ2-7; 12 bases align to TRBD2. The germline V gene encodes CDR1 SEHNR and CDR2 FQNEAQ (reference sequence). CDR3 size: 15 residues. V trimming: 3 bases; J trimming: 6 bases; junction bases outside the gene matches: 6. CDR3 amino acids: CASSFRTSGKIEQYF. In nucleotides, the CDR3 is TGTGCCAGCAGCTTCCGGACTAGCGGGAAAATCGAGCAGTACTTC.

The sample holds many counts of this clonotype. The chain employs TRBV28 and TRBJ2-3, with D hard to call. The CDR3 contains 14 residues. With 6 bases removed from V and 4 bases from J, the gap between germline ends came to 14 bases. Germline V CDR1 and CDR2: MDHEN, SYDVKM. The CDR3 sequence: CASSPAVFADTQYF. CDR3 nucleotide sequence: TGTGCCAGCAGCCCGGCCGTATTCGCAGATACGCAGTATTTT.

Points on this clonotype: At one end, the junction sequence differs from germline, possibly due to a read error. This chain joins TRBV20-1 and TRBJ2-3; 11 nucleotides agree with TRBD2. Germline assignment: CDR1 DFQATT and CDR2 SNEGSKA (reference sequence). The CDR3 totals 14 residues. The CDR3 nucleotides are TGCAGTGCTATTAGCGGGAGGGCATCAGATACGCTGTATTTT. This sequence encodes CSAISGRASDTLYF.

This clonotype was seen many times. The V call is TRBV4-2, the J call TRBJ2-7; D ambiguous. The germline V gene has CDR1 LGHNA and CDR2 YNFKEQ. This CDR3 region has 12 residues. Trimming cost V 1 base and J 5 bases, with 6 bases left between them. CDR3 protein: CASSQVSHEQYF. Here the CDR3 DNA reads TGTGCCAGCAGCCAAGTTTCCCACGAGCAGTACTTC.

This clonotype was detected only a few times. The chain combines TRBV19 with TRBJ2-5, with TRBD1 identical over 9 bases. In germline, CDR1 is LNHDA, CDR2 SQIVND (reference sequence). V gave up 3 bases and J gave up 6 bases; unmatched junction bases: 11. The CDR3 consists of 16 residues. The CDR3 DNA sequence: TGTGCCAGTAGTATGATCTCGACAGGGGGTAGGAAGACCCAGTACTTC. Its protein product is CASSMISTGGRKTQYF. Drawing the rest from reference TRBV19 and TRBJ2-5, the complete variable domain is DGGITQSPKYLFRKEGQNVTLSCEQNLNHDAMYWYRQDPGQGLRLIYYSQIVNDFQKGDIAEGYSVSREKKESFPLTVTSAQKNPTAFYLCASSMISTGGRKTQYFGPGTRLLVL.

This clonotype was seen more than once but under ten times. V is TRBV28 and J is TRBJ1-3; D remains ambiguous. Germline CDR1 and CDR2: MDHEN and SYDVKM. Trimming removed 4 bases from V and 5 bases from J, with 21 bases in between. The CDR3 contains 17 residues. CDR3 amino acids: CASSSETGNIGRNTIYF. CDR3 coding DNA: TGTGCCAGCAGTTCCGAAACCGGGAACATCGGGAGAAACACCATATATTTT.

This clonotype was seen only a few times. CDR3 sequence reads: CASSFQGLAGGLNTQYF. For the CDR3, the DNA is TGTGCCAGCAGCTTTCAGGGACTAGCGGGGGGGCTAAATACGCAGTATTTT. The J gene is TRBJ2-3, the V gene TRBV7-3, with TRBD2 matching over 16 bases. With V trimmed by 3 bases and J by 7 bases, 7 bases remained unmatched. Germline V gene sequence: CDR1 SGHTA, CDR2 FQGTGA. This CDR3 is built from 17 residues.

The sample holds a few counts of this clonotype. The chain is built from TRBV10-3 and TRBJ2-3; tentatively, D is TRBD1 or TRBD2 (5 bases each). Between the trimmed V and J ends, which lost 8 bases and 3 bases, there was a span of 12 bases. Germline assignment: CDR1 ENHRY and CDR2 SYGVKD. This CDR3 is built from 13 residues. As DNA, the CDR3 is TGTGCCATCGGGGGAATGGATACAGATACGCAGTATTTT. This encodes CAIGGMDTDTQYF.

The chain couples TRBV27 to TRBJ1-5, with D possibly matching TRBD1 (5 bases). Trimming pared 4 bases from V and 7 bases from J, leaving 20 bases between. The CDR3 covers 16 residues. CDR1 and CDR2 from the germline V gene are MNHEY and SMNVEV (reference sequence). CDR3 in amino acids: CASSSRPGTLPQPQHF. CDR3 bases: TGTGCCAGCAGTTCACGCCCCGGGACGCTTCCCCAGCCCCAGCATTTT.

In its sample, this clonotype was seen many times. This chain joins TRBV7-2 and TRBJ1-2; D remains unclear. Germline CDR1 and CDR2: SGHTA and FQGNSA. V lost 0 bases, J lost 7 bases, and 9 bases lay in between. This CDR3 spans 13 amino acids. CDR3 DNA sequence: TGTGCCAGCAGCTTAGCTTATCGAAGTGGCTACACCTTC. Translating gives CASSLAYRSGYTF.

This clonotype was observed at least ten times. This rearrangement joins TRBV6-1 to TRBJ2-2; 16 positions match TRBD2. V dropped 6 bases and J dropped 6; count of bases not matched to a gene: 7. The CDR3 is 17 residues long. CDR1 is MNHNS and CDR2 is SASEGT in the germline V gene. DNA of the CDR3: TGTGCCAGCAGACAGACCGGGACTAGCGGGGGGGCCGGGGAGCTGTTTTTT. Its translation is CASRQTGTSGGAGELFF.

This clonotype was counted many times. The rearrangement links TRBV7-2 to TRBJ1-4; D call uncertain. This CDR3 spans 15 amino acids. V was pared by 0 bases and J by 3 bases, with 8 bases between. The germline CDR1 and CDR2 sequences are SGHTA and FQGNSA. For the CDR3, the DNA is TGTGCCAGCAGCTTAGCTTCGTTCGCTAATGAAAAACTGTTTTTT. Encoded protein: CASSLASFANEKLFF. Full variable domain (outside the CDR3, taken from reference TRBV7-2 and TRBJ1-4): GAGVSQSPSNKVTEKGKDVELRCDPISGHTALYWYRQSLGQGLEFLIYFQGNSAPDKSGLPSDRFSAERTGGSVSTLTIQRTQQEDSAVYLCASSLASFANEKLFFGSGTQLSVL.

The gene calls are TRBV3-1 and TRBJ2-4, with a tentative D call TRBD2 (7 bases). V lost 0 bases, J lost 2 bases, and 17 bases lay in between. The CDR3 spans 18 residues. Germline lookup yields CDR1 LGHDT and CDR2 YNNKEL (reference sequence). CDR3 sequence: CASSQDRGAGASKNIQYF. The DNA for the CDR3 is TGTGCCAGCAGCCAAGATAGGGGGGCGGGGGCGTCCAAAAACATTCAGTACTTC.

This clonotype was observed a handful of times. The V gene is TRBV12-3 or TRBV12-4, the J gene TRBJ1-1; D remains ambiguous. The CDR3 extends over 13 amino acids. Between the trimmed V and J ends, which lost 3 bases and 1 base, there was a span of 6 bases. Here the CDR3 reads CASSFTRNTEAFF. The DNA of the CDR3 is TGTGCCAGCAGTTTTACAAGGAACACTGAAGCTTTCTTT.

The table lists this clonotype with many counts. The chain joins TRBV6-6 to TRBJ1-5, with TRBD1 as a possible D gene (5 bases). The CDR3 runs 16 residues. Germline V gene lookup returns CDR1 MNHNY and CDR2 SVGAGI (reference sequence). The V and J ends lost 2 bases and 10 bases respectively, with 21 bases between them. The CDR3 DNA follows: TGTGCCAGCAGTTACGCCCTGGGGCCGAAGGATGACCCCCAGCATTTT. Its protein product is CASSYALGPKDDPQHF.

This clonotype was picked up a small number of times. The V call is TRBV6-2 or TRBV6-3, the J call TRBJ2-1; the match to TRBD2 covers 10 bases. CDR1 and CDR2 from the germline V gene are MNHEY and SVGEGT. The CDR3 runs 15 residues. V gave up 7 bases and J gave up 8 bases; unmatched junction bases: 11. The CDR3 DNA is TGTGCCAGCACCGGTGGGGCTAGCGGGAGTTATGAGCAGTTCTTC. Protein sequence: CASTGGASGSYEQFF.

The chain couples TRBV27 to TRBJ1-4; 9 bases match TRBD1. J lost 6 bases, V lost 8 bases, and 4 bases had no gene match. The CDR3 is 13 amino acids. CDR1 and CDR2 from the germline V gene are MNHEY and SMNVEV (reference sequence). The CDR3 coding sequence is TGTGCCAGCGGAACAGGGGGCCATGAAAAACTGTTTTTT. This translates into CASGTGGHEKLFF.